The 23 T cell receptor beta chains below all came from one sample that was sequenced in a study of radiotherapy plus CTLA-4 blockade in lung cancer. The table came from immunoSEQ multiplex PCR; TCRdb's copy has only in-frame clones and leaves some out. Altogether 55,000 to 80,000 clones are present, 78% being singletons, with the ten largest covering roughly 7%. The sequences come from peripheral blood, collected from a patient treated with radiotherapy plus ipilimumab. These receptors were taken from a human donor with non-small cell lung cancer who had a complete response to radiotherapy plus ipilimumab.

This clone was observed a handful of times. The J gene is TRBJ2-7, the V gene TRBV18, with 7 nucleotides matching TRBD1. The CDR3 runs to 14 residues. J was trimmed by 5 bases and V by 4 bases; bases with no gene match: 8. In germline, CDR1 is KGHSH, CDR2 LQKENI. CDR3 protein: CASSLNRGGHEQYF. The CDR3 DNA sequence: TGTGCCAGCTCACTCAACAGGGGCGGCCACGAGCAGTACTTC.

The J gene is TRBJ1-1, the V gene TRBV12-5; D call uncertain. Looked up from germline, CDR1 is LGHNT and CDR2 is FRNRAP. Trimming took off 1 base at V and 0 bases at J, with 9 bases between the two ends. The CDR3 has 15 amino acids. The CDR3 region is CASGLGLQLNTEAFF. CDR3 in DNA: TGTGCTAGTGGTTTGGGTCTACAGTTGAACACTGAAGCTTTCTTT.

The sample holds one count of this clone. This chain joins TRBV5-1 and TRBJ1-2; 7 bases match TRBD1. CDR1 is SGHRS and CDR2 is YFSETQ in the germline V gene. The V gene end was trimmed by 4 bases and the J gene end by 0 bases; junction bases not matched to a gene: 12. The CDR3 consists of 17 residues. The CDR3, as DNA: TGCGCCAGCAGCCCCAGGGACAGTCGTTTGACTAACTATGGCTACACCTTC. Amino acid sequence: CASSPRDSRLTNYGYTF.

Written as DNA, the CDR3 is TGCGCCAGCAGCTTGGGGACAGGGGTGGACACTGAAGCTTTCTTT. Its protein product is CASSLGTGVDTEAFF. J is TRBJ1-1 and V is TRBV5-1; 9 bases line up with TRBD1. Germline CDR1 is SGHRS and CDR2 is YFSETQ. V lost 0 bases to trimming and J lost 3 bases; unmatched junction nucleotides: 3. The CDR3 consists of 15 residues.

The chain recombines TRBV7-9 with TRBJ2-7, with D possibly matching TRBD2 (5 bases). V lost 0 bases, J lost 0 bases, and 12 bases lay in between. The CDR3 runs 16 residues. Germline CDR1 is SEHNR and CDR2 is FQNEAQ (reference sequence). CDR3 sequence: CASSLALAGSSYEQYV. CDR3 coding DNA: TGTGCCAGCAGCTTAGCCCTTGCTGGGAGCTCCTACGAGCAGTACGTC.

This rearrangement joins TRBV9 to TRBJ2-2; D may match TRBD1 or TRBD2 (5 bases each). There are 15 residues in the CDR3. V was clipped by 8 bases and J by 4 bases, with 18 bases between them. Germline CDR1 and CDR2: SGDLS and YYNGEE. The CDR3 nucleotides are TGTGCCAGTACGGAGGCCCTAAGGGGCACCGGGGAGCTGTTTTTT. Protein sequence: CASTEALRGTGELFF. Based on the CDR3 plus reference TRBV9 and TRBJ2-2, the full variable domain is DSGVTQTPKHLITATGQRVTLRCSPRSGDLSVYWYQQSLDQGLQFLIQYYNGEERAKGNILERFSAQQFPDLHSELNLSSLELGDSALYFCASTEALRGTGELFFGEGSRLTVL.

The chain combines TRBV9 with TRBJ1-1; unclear D gene. Germline lookup yields CDR1 SGDLS and CDR2 YYNGEE. CDR3 length equals 14 residues. The V end lost 3 bases, the J end lost 3 bases, and 12 bases lay between the germline ends. The CDR3, as DNA: TGTGCCAGCAGCGCCTCCTGGGTGGACACTGAAGCTTTCTTT. Its translation: CASSASWVDTEAFF.

The rearrangement links TRBV4-1 to TRBJ1-6; 8 bases line up with TRBD1. Germline V lookup: CDR1 MGHRA, CDR2 YSYEKL. The CDR3 has 17 amino acids. With V trimmed by 8 bases and J by 0 bases, 9 bases remained unmatched. CDR3 nucleotide sequence: TGCGCCAGCCGACGGGGACAGGCCAGCTCCTATAATTCACCCCTCCACTTT. It codes for CASRRGQASSYNSPLHF.

V gene TRBV5-6 combines with J gene TRBJ1-1; 8 nucleotides agree with TRBD1. The CDR3 runs 13 residues. The ends lost 4 bases at V and 5 bases at J; junction bases unmatched: 4. Germline-derived CDR1 and CDR2 are SGHDT and YYEEEE. Written as DNA, the CDR3 is TGTGCCAGCAGCATGACAGGGGTGACTGAAGCTTTCTTT. Translated, it gives CASSMTGVTEAFF.

The chain couples TRBV5-5 to TRBJ2-4, with 10 nucleotides matching TRBD1. The CDR3 is 14 residues long. V shed 4 bases, J shed 6 bases, and the junction held 4 bases outside the gene matches. Germline CDR1 reads SGHKS; CDR2 reads YYEKEE (reference sequence). CDR3 in DNA: TGTGCCAGCAGCCCGGGACAGGGGCGAAACATTCAGTACTTC. This codes for CASSPGQGRNIQYF. Combining the CDR3 with reference TRBV5-5 and TRBJ2-4 gives the whole variable domain DAGVTQSPTHLIKTRGQQVTLRCSPISGHKSVSWYQQVLGQGPQFIFQYYEKEERGRGNFPDRFSARQFPNYSSELNVNALLLGDSALYLCASSPGQGRNIQYFGAGTRLSVL.

The chain couples TRBV11-2 to TRBJ2-1; D is perhaps TRBD2 (6 bases). Germline assignment: CDR1 SGHAT and CDR2 FQNNGV. The CDR3 has 18 residues. Trimming removed 1 base at V and 7 bases at J, with 23 bases between. CDR3 loop: CASSLGDLLVGRLNEQFF. DNA for the CDR3: TGTGCCAGCAGCTTAGGGGACTTACTTGTCGGTCGGCTAAATGAGCAGTTCTTC.

The CDR3 is CASSVAGDLYNEQFF. CDR3 DNA sequence: TGTGCCAGCAGCGTGGCGGGGGACCTCTACAATGAGCAGTTCTTC. V and J are TRBV9 and TRBJ2-1; 7 nucleotides match TRBD2. V gave up 2 bases and J gave up 3 bases; unmatched junction bases: 5. The CDR3 sequence is 15 residues long. Germline-derived CDR1 and CDR2 are SGDLS and YYNGEE.

The DNA for the CDR3 is TGTGCCAGCACCGACGGAGGGGGTATTGAAAAACTGTTTTTT. Residues: CASTDGGGIEKLFF. This rearrangement joins TRBV6-6 to TRBJ1-4; D possibly corresponds to TRBD1 (6 bases). Per germline, CDR1 MNHNY and CDR2 SVGAGI (reference sequence). The CDR3 loop spans 14 amino acids. The V and J ends lost 7 bases and 7 bases respectively, with 16 bases between them.

The genes are TRBV7-8 and TRBJ1-1, with 7 bases identical to TRBD1. The ends lost 6 bases at V and 0 bases at J; junction bases unmatched: 19. The germline CDR1 and CDR2 sequences are SGHVS and FQNEAQ. The CDR3 is 19 amino acids. The CDR3: CASSQGQAPDYNMNTEAFF. CDR3 bases: TGTGCCAGCAGTCAAGGACAGGCACCTGATTATAACATGAACACTGAAGCTTTCTTT.

The chain combines TRBV18 with TRBJ2-3; D possibly matches TRBD1 or TRBD2 (5 bases each). In germline, CDR1 is KGHSH, CDR2 LQKENI. The germline V and J ends were trimmed by 4 bases and 2 bases, with 19 bases remaining between them. The CDR3 contains 17 residues. CDR3 sequence: CASSLSQGRGHTDTQYF. Here the CDR3 DNA reads TGTGCCAGCTCACTATCGCAGGGCAGAGGGCACACAGATACGCAGTATTTT.

V gene TRBV28 combines with J gene TRBJ1-5, with D possibly matching TRBD1 (5 bases). Trimming pared 3 bases from V and 2 bases from J, leaving 11 bases between. The CDR3 is made up of 15 amino acids. Germline lookup yields CDR1 MDHEN and CDR2 SYDVKM. The DNA of the CDR3 is TGTGCCAGCAGTTTGGCGGGGGTCGGCAATCAGCCCCAGCATTTT. This codes for CASSLAGVGNQPQHF.

The chain uses TRBV7-9 and TRBJ1-1; D is perhaps TRBD1 (5 bases). V lost 4 bases to trimming and J lost 1 base, with 10 bases between them. The CDR3 is made up of 14 amino acids. The germline gives CDR1 SEHNR, CDR2 FQNEAQ (reference sequence). CDR3 residues: CASSSRQTNTEAFF. The CDR3 DNA reads as TGTGCCAGCAGCTCCAGACAGACGAACACTGAAGCTTTCTTT.

This clone came up once. The J gene is TRBJ1-1, the V gene TRBV11-3; the D gene is possibly TRBD1 (5 bases). This CDR3 region has 17 residues. The V and J ends lost 5 bases and 1 base respectively, with 20 bases between them. Looked up from germline, CDR1 is SGHNT and CDR2 is YENEEA. In DNA form, the CDR3 reads TGTGCCAGCAGCCTAGGAAAGGGGCTAGTCGGGAACACTGAAGCTTTCTTT. This encodes CASSLGKGLVGNTEAFF.

In its sample, this clone was seen a few times. This chain connects TRBV7-2 to TRBJ1-2, with D perhaps TRBD1 (5 bases). Germline assignment: CDR1 SGHTA and CDR2 FQGNSA. The V gene lost 2 bases and the J gene lost 6 bases, with 7 bases spanning the gap. The CDR3 covers 12 residues. This CDR3 is CASSLQGDGYTF. For the CDR3, the DNA is TGTGCCAGCAGCTTACAGGGCGATGGCTACACCTTC.

This clone was seen once. The CDR3 loop reads CASSTRLAGDSTDTQYF. The CDR3 bases are TGTGCCAGCAGTACCCGACTAGCGGGGGATAGCACAGATACGCAGTATTTT. The chain carries TRBV27 and TRBJ2-3, with 12 nucleotides matching TRBD2. Germline V gene data show CDR1 as MNHEY and CDR2 as SMNVEV (reference sequence). The CDR3 covers 17 residues. Trimming at V came to 5 bases and at J to 0 bases, leaving 6 bases not matched to a gene.

The V gene is TRBV6-4, the J gene TRBJ1-5; D not certain. Trimming left V 6 bases short and J 4 bases short, with 19 bases between. There are 16 residues in the CDR3. Germline V gene data show CDR1 as MRHNA and CDR2 as SNTAGT. In DNA form, the CDR3 reads TGTGCCAGCAGACGACTTCGGGGTAGAGGAAATCAGCCCCAGCATTTT. Encoded protein: CASRRLRGRGNQPQHF.

This clone was detected a few times. The V gene is TRBV5-1, the J gene TRBJ1-2; unclear D gene. Germline lookup yields CDR1 SGHRS and CDR2 YFSETQ. This CDR3 contains 13 residues. V lost 2 bases, J lost 5 bases, and 10 bases lay in between. The CDR3 DNA is TGCGCCAGCAGCTTTGGAACCACATATGGCTACACCTTC. Protein: CASSFGTTYGYTF.

This chain connects TRBV6-1 to TRBJ1-2; D is undetermined. Trimming left V 2 bases short and J 4 bases short, with 11 bases between. The CDR3 runs 14 residues. Germline CDR1 and CDR2: MNHNS and SASEGT. The CDR3 loop is CASSERANSYGYTF. The CDR3 DNA reads TGTGCCAGCAGTGAAAGAGCGAACAGCTATGGCTACACCTTC.